These T cell receptor beta chains were read from a single sample in a study of radiation and T cells in renal cell carcinoma. Here immunoSEQ multiplex PCR was the method, and the copy in TCRdb shows in-frame clones only, minus some. The sample shows more than 15,000 clones, about 50% of them seen only once. Here the sequenced sample was tumor tissue, taken from a patient whose treatment included radiotherapy and nephrectomy. The source is a woman aged 55-69 years with renal cell carcinoma. Both conserved end residues are part of each CDR3. The order of the fields is D gene, clone size, V gene, J gene, CDR3 DNA, CDR3 protein. The D gene is left open where the match is weak. Rows may omit the clone size; those that give it use once, few, many or a size class.

>TRBD1|.|TRBV5-4|TRBJ1-3
TGCGCCAGCAGCCAAGGTGGGAGGGGGCTGGACACCATATATTTT
CASSQGGRGLDTIYF
>.|medium-sized|TRBV11-2|TRBJ2-1
TGTGCCAGCAGCGCAGGGGAAGCGGGCAATGAGCAGTTCTTC
CASSAGEAGNEQFF
>.|few|TRBV19|TRBJ1-5
TGTGCCAGTAGGACCGCAGGGGCTTTAAATCAGCCCCAGCATTTT
CASRTAGALNQPQHF
>.|.|TRBV15|TRBJ2-7
TGTGCCACCAGCAGAGTCCAGGGGCGCGAGCAGTACTTC
CATSRVQGREQYF
>TRBD1|.|TRBV28|TRBJ2-5
TGTGCCAGCAGTGATCCGACAGGGCCAGGGACCCAGTACTTC
CASSDPTGPGTQYF
>.|.|TRBV2|TRBJ1-2
TGTGCCAGCAGTGCAGGCCACGCCAAGGTGGGCTATGGCTACACCTTC
CASSAGHAKVGYGYTF
>.|many|TRBV18|TRBJ2-7
TGTGCCAGCTCACCGAGCTCCTACGAGCAGTACTTC
CASSPSSYEQYF
>.|.|TRBV18|TRBJ2-5
TGTGCCAGCTCACCAAACAGGGTGGGAGAGACCCAGTACTTC
CASSPNRVGETQYF
>.|.|TRBV7-7|TRBJ2-3
TGTGCTAGCAGCCCAGGGACAAACAGAGGCACAGATACGCAGTATTTT
CASSPGTNRGTDTQYF
>TRBD1|many|TRBV5-1|TRBJ1-6
TGCGCCAGCAGCCAGAGCCCGGGACAGTCTCCCCTCTCCTATAATTCACCCCTCCACTTT
CASSQSPGQSPLSYNSPLHF